This TCR beta chain originates from a study of blood T cell repertoires in COVID-19. Study information: Acute and convalescent COVID-19 samples came from the United States, Italy and Spain. T cells, B-cell-depleted T cells, or PBMCs provided the cDNA or gDNA that served as material.

V shed 5 bases, J shed 9 bases, and the junction held 5 bases outside the gene matches. Germline lookup yields CDR1 DFQATT and CDR2 SNEGSKA (reference sequence). The CDR3 has 11 amino acids. In the original workflow: Amplification of reference gene primers provided the estimated nucleated cell counts. Some clones are missing from TCRdb's copy, which holds only in-frame ones; the method was immunoSEQ multiplex PCR. V and J calls and clone size are copied from that table; D and trimming were computed from the DNA. The table includes 100,000 or so clones, roughly 80% detected once. Sequencing was performed on peripheral blood. The chain couples TRBV20-1 to TRBJ2-3; 7 bases line up with TRBD2. The clonotype comes from an older man with active or convalescent COVID-19. The CDR3 reads CSAAYGGTQYF. For the CDR3, the DNA is TGCAGTGCTGCCTACGGGGGGACGCAGTATTTT.